The T cell receptor beta chain under discussion was sequenced for a study of T-cell memory formation after mild COVID-19. Study observations and caveats: The study detected some responding clones in pre-infection memory, suggesting cross-reactive memory joined. Clones contracting across day 15 to 85 had a balanced CD4/CD8 profile; later expanding clones leaned CD4+. Chiefly within CM and EM were the contracting CD4+ clones; CD8+ ones were within EMRA.

Using constant-segment primers, 5'RACE produced TCR alpha and TCR beta cDNA libraries carrying sample barcodes and UMIs. From the 5' RACE reads, TCRdb called clonotypes with MiXCR, one entry per CDR3 protein. Counted here are approximately 260,000 distinct CDR3 sequences, roughly 18% occurring once; the ten biggest clones make up approximately 22%. Comment on this clonotype: Its specificity is unknown.

Trimming left V 7 bases short and J 4 bases short, with 19 bases between. The CDR3 covers 14 residues. Per germline, CDR1 SQVTM and CDR2 ANQGSEA. V is TRBV29-1 and J is TRBJ1-1, with a possible D match to TRBD1 (6 bases). This TCR came from a young man who had mild COVID-19 (a few samples of this study predate the infection). Cell type and time point are not known. Sequenced material: PBMCs or a T cell subset sorted from them (not recorded which). The CDR3 DNA follows: TGCAGCGCTGCAGCCCCGACAGGTTTCACTGAAGCTTTCTTT. Translation: CSAAAPTGFTEAFF.